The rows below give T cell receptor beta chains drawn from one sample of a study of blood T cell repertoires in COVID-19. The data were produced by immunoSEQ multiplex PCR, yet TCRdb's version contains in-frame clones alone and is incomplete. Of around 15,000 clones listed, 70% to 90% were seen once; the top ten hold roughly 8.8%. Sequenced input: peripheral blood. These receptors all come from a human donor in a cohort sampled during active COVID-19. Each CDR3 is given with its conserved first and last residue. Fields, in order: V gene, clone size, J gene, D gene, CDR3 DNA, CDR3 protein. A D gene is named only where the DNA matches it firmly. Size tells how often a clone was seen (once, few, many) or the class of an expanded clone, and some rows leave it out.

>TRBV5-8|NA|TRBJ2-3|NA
TGTGCCAGCAGCTTTGAAGTTCTTGCGGGAAGCACAGATACGCAGTATTTT
CASSFEVLAGSTDTQYF
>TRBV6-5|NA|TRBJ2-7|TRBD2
TGTGCCAGCCGAAACCCAGGGACTAGCGGCGAGCAGTACTTC
CASRNPGTSGEQYF
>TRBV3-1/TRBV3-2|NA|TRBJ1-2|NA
TGTGCCAGCAGCCAAGATATCGCGAATAACTATGGCTACACCTTC
CASSQDIANNYGYTF
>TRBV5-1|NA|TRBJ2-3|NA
TGCGCCAGCAGCTTGGCGGGGAGAATAAGTGCAGATACGCAGTATTTT
CASSLAGRISADTQYF
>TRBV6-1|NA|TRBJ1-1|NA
TGTGCCAGCAGTGAACAGGGCCAATCCCAAGCTTTCTTT
CASSEQGQSQAFF
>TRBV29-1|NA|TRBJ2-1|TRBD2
TGCAGCGTGACGACTAGCGGCTACGATGAGCAGTTCTTC
CSVTTSGYDEQFF
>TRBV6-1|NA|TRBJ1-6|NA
TGTGCCAGCAGTGATGGAAAACTCGGGTCACCCCTCCACTTT
CASSDGKLGSPLHF
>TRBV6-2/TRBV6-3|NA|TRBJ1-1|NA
TGTGCCAGCAGTTACCTTTTCGGGATAGAAGCTTTCTTT
CASSYLFGIEAFF
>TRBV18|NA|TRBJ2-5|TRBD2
TGTGCCAGCCAAACCAGTCGAGCGGGGAACCAAGAGACCCAGTACTTC
CASQTSRAGNQETQYF
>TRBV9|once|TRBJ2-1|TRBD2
TGTGCCAGCAGCGCGGTCGTAGCGGGAGGACCTCATGAGCAGTTCTTC
CASSAVVAGGPHEQFF
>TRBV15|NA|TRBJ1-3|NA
TGTGCCACCAGCAGTTCCTTGGGGCGTGGAAACACCATATATTTT
CATSSSLGRGNTIYF
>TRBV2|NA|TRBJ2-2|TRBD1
TGTGCCAGTTCGGGACAGGGTGTGACCGGGGAGCTGTTTTTT
CASSGQGVTGELFF
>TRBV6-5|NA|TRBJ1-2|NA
TGTGCCAGCAGAGCATATAAAGGGGCAGATTATGGCTACACCTTC
CASRAYKGADYGYTF
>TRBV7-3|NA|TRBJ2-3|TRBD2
TGTGCCAGCAGCTTACTAGGGTATGGGACTAGCGGGAAGGGCACAGATACGCAGTATTTT
CASSLLGYGTSGKGTDTQYF
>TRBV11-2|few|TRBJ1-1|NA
TGTGCCAGCAGCTTAGGATTGCGGGGCACTGAAGCTTTCTTT
CASSLGLRGTEAFF
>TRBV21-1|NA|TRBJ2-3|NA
TGTGCCAGCAGCGCCCCGGGCGGGCCTAAGACAGATACGCAGTATTTT
CASSAPGGPKTDTQYF
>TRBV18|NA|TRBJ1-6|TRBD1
TGTGCCACTTCTCGGACAGGGGGTGAAGCACCCCTCCACTTT
CATSRTGGEAPLHF
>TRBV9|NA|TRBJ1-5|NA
TGTGCCAGCAGTCGGTATAGCAATCAGCCCCAGCATTTT
CASSRYSNQPQHF
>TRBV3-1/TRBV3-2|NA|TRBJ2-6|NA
TGTGCCAGCAGCCACGGGACACTCTCTGGGGCCAACGTCCTGACTTTC
CASSHGTLSGANVLTF
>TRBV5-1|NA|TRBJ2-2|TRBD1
TGCGCCAGCAGCTATATTACAGGGGGTAGCACCGGGGAGCTGTTTTTT
CASSYITGGSTGELFF
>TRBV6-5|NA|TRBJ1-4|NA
TGTGCCAGCAGTACGAACAGAGCAACTAATGAAAAACTGTTTTTT
CASSTNRATNEKLFF
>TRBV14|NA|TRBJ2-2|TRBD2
TGTGCCAGCAGCCAATATGGCGGGAGCACCGGGGAGCTGTTTTTT
CASSQYGGSTGELFF
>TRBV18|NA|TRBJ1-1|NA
TGTGCCAGCTCCCCTGTCCTCACTGAAGCTTTCTTT
CASSPVLTEAFF
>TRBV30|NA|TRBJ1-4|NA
TGTGCCTGGAGTGGCACTGTGAATGAAAAACTGTTTTTT
CAWSGTVNEKLFF
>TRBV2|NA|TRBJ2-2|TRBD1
TGTGCCAGCAGTGGTAGGACAGGGGGTGCCGGGGAGCTGTTTTTT
CASSGRTGGAGELFF
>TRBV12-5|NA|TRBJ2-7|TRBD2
TGTGCTAGTGGTAACCCTGGGAGGGCGGGCGAGCAGTACTTC
CASGNPGRAGEQYF
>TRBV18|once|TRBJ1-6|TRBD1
TGTGCCAGCTCACAGACAGGGTCCTATAATTCACCCCTCCACTTT
CASSQTGSYNSPLHF
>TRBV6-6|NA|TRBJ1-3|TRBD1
TGTGCCAGCAGTTACCCGGCCGGGACAGTAGAAAACACCATATATTTT
CASSYPAGTVENTIYF
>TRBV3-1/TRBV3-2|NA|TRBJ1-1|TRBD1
TGTGCCAGCACCCGGATAGGGGGCGCCCCGACTGAAGCTTTCTTT
CASTRIGGAPTEAFF
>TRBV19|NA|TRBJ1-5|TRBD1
TGTGCCAGTAGTATCCGGGATTCAGGGGGAACTCAGCCCCAGCATTTT
CASSIRDSGGTQPQHF
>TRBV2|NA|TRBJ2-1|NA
TGTGCCAGCAGTGAAGTAAGAGGGAAGTTCTTC
CASSEVRGKFF
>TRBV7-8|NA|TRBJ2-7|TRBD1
TGTGCCAGCAGCCTCGACAGGGGGGCCTACGAGCAGTACTTC
CASSLDRGAYEQYF
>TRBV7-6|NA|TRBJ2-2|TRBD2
TGTGCCAGCAGCCGTCGGGAGGCAGCTCCGAACACCGGGGAGCTGTTTTTT
CASSRREAAPNTGELFF
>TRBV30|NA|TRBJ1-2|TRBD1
TGTGCCTGGACGGGACAGGGTGGGGGCTACACCTTC
CAWTGQGGGYTF
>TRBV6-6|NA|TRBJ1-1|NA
TGTGCCAGCAGTTCCCGAGGACAGTCAGGCGGTGAAGCTTTCTTT
CASSSRGQSGGEAFF
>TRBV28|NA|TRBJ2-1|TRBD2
TGTGCCAGCAGCTCAACCTATAGCGGGAGCTCCTACAATGAGCAGTTCTTC
CASSSTYSGSSYNEQFF
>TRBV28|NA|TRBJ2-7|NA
TGTGCCAGCAGTTTAACAGGGTACGAGCAGTACTTC
CASSLTGYEQYF
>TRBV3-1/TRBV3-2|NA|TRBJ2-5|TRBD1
TGTGCCAGCAGCCAAGGGACAGGGGCAGAGACCCAGTACTTC
CASSQGTGAETQYF
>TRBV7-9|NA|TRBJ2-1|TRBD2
TGTGCCAGCAGCCCCGGGGGGGAGCGTGAGCAGTTCTTC
CASSPGGEREQFF
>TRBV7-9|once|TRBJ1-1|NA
TGTGCCAGCAGCCCAGGACAGATGAACACTGAAGCTTTCTTT
CASSPGQMNTEAFF
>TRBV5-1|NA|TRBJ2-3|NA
TGCGCCAGCAGCTTGGGCGGTGGCACAGATACGCAGTATTTT
CASSLGGGTDTQYF
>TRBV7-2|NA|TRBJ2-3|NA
TGTGCCAGCAGCTTAACCGGGAGTGGGGATACGCAGTATTTT
CASSLTGSGDTQYF
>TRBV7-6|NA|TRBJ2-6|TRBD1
TGTGCCAGCAGCCGGGACAGGGGTGCCGGGGCCAACGTCCTGACTTTC
CASSRDRGAGANVLTF
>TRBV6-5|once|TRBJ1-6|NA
TGTGCCAGCAGAGGACACGAGGGAGGTTCACCCCTCCACTTT
CASRGHEGGSPLHF
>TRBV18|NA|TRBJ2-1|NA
TGTGCCAGCTCACCGAGGAGATTCTGGAGCTCCTACAATGAGCAGTTCTTC
CASSPRRFWSSYNEQFF
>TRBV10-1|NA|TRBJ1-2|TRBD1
TGCGCCAGCAGTGAGTCGGGACAGGGGGTTTTTGGCTACACCTTC
CASSESGQGVFGYTF
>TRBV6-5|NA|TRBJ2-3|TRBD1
TGTGCCAGTAGGACAGGGTCGTACACAGATACGCAGTATTTT
CASRTGSYTDTQYF
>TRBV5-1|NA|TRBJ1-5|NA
TGCGCCAGCAGCTTGGGGCACGATCAGCCCCAGCATTTT
CASSLGHDQPQHF
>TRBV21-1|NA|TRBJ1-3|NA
TGTGCCAGCAGCAAATCGGGAGGAGGGGCCCCTGGAAACACCATATATTTT
CASSKSGGGAPGNTIYF
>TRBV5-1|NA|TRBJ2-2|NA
TGCGCCAGCAGCCCACAGGGACCCGGGGAGCTGTTTTTT
CASSPQGPGELFF
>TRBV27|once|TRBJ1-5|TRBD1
TGTGCCAGCAGTTCTCCGGGACAGGGGACTCAGCCCCAGCATTTT
CASSSPGQGTQPQHF
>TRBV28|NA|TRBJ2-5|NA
TGTGCCAGCATGGTGGGGGCCCGGGAGACCCAGTACTTC
CASMVGARETQYF
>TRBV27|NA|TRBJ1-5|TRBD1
TGTGCCAGCAGCCCTCTCGACAGGGGGATCGATCAGCCCCAGCATTTT
CASSPLDRGIDQPQHF
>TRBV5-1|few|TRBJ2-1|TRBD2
TGCGCCAGCAGCTTGGGACTAGCGGAATACAATGAGCAGTTCTTC
CASSLGLAEYNEQFF
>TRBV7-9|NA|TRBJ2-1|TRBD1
TGTGCCAGCAGCTTTCCGGGACAGGAGCAGTTCTTC
CASSFPGQEQFF
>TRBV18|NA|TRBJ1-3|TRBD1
TGTGCCAGCTCACCTACGACAGGGGATGGAAACACCATATATTTT
CASSPTTGDGNTIYF
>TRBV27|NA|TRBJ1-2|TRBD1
TGTGCCAGCAGCCAGTCAGGGGGCAGAAGCTATGGCTACACCTTC
CASSQSGGRSYGYTF
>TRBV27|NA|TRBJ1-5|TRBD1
TGTGCCAGCAGTCAACAGGGGGCGGGGCAGCCCCAGCATTTT
CASSQQGAGQPQHF